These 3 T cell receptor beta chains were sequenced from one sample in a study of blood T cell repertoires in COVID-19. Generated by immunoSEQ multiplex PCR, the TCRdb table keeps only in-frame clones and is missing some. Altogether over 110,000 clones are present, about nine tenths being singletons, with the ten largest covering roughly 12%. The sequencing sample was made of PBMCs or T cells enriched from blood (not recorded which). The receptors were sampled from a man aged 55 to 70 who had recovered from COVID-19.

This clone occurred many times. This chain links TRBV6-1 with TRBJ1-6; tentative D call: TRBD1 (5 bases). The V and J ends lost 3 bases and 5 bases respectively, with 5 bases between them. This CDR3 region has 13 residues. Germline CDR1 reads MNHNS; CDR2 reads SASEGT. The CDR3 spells CASSDRDNSPLHF. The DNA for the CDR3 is TGTGCCAGCAGTGACAGGGATAATTCACCCCTCCACTTT.

CDR3 coding DNA: TGCGCCAGCAGACCGGACTGGGATGAGCAGTTCTTC. It codes for CASRPDWDEQFF. The chain couples TRBV5-1 to TRBJ2-1, with D perhaps TRBD2 (5 bases). Trimming stripped 5 bases from V and 8 bases from J, with 11 bases between. The CDR3 spans 12 residues. The germline CDR1 and CDR2 sequences are SGHRS and YFSETQ.

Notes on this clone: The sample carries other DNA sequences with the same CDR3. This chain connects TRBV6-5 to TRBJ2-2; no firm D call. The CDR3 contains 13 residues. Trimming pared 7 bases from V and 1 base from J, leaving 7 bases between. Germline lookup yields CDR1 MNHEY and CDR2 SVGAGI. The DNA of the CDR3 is TGTGCCAGCAAACAGCTGAACACCGGGGAGCTGTTTTTT. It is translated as CASKQLNTGELFF.